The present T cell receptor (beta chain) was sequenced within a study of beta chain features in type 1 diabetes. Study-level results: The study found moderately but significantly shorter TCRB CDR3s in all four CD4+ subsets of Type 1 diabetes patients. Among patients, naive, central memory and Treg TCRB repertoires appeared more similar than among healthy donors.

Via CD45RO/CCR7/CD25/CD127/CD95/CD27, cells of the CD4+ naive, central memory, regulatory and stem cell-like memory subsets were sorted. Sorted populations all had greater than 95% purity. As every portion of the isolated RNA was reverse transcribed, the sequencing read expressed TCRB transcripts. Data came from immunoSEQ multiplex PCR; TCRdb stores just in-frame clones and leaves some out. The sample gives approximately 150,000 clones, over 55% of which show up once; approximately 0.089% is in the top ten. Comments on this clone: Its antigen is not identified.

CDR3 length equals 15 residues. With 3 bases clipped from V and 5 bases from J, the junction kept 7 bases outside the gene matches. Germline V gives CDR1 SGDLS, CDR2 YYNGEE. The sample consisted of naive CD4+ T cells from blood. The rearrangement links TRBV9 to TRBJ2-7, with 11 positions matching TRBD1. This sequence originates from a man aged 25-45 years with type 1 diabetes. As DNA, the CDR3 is TGTGCCAGCAGCGAGAGGACAGGGGGCTTCGACGAGCAGTACTTC. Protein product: CASSERTGGFDEQYF.